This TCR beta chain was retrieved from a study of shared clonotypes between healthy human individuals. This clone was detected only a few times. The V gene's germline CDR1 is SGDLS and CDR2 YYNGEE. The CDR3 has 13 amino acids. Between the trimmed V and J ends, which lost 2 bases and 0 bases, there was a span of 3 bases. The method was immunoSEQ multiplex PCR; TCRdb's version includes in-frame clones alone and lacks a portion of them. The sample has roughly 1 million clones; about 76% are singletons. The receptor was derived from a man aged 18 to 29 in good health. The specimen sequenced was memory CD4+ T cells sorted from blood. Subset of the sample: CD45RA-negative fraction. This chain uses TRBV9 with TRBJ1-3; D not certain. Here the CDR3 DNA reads TGTGCCAGCAGCGTTACCTCTGGAAACACCATATATTTT. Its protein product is CASSVTSGNTIYF.